One T cell receptor beta chain is described in this entry. The data were obtained in a study of T cell changes during pregnancy in multiple sclerosis. This CDR3 is 12 amino acids long. Trimming pared 4 bases from V and 6 bases from J, leaving 12 bases between. Germline V gene data show CDR1 as GTSNPN and CDR2 as SVGIG (reference sequence). Some clones are missing from TCRdb's copy, which holds only in-frame ones; the method was immunoSEQ multiplex PCR. This table has tens of thousands of clones, around 90% appearing once. This chain joins TRBV30 and TRBJ1-1; D remains unclear. This sequence originates from a female donor in good health, enrolled as a control in a pregnancy study. Sequences were derived from CD4+ T cells from peripheral blood mononuclear cells, sampled in the third trimester of pregnancy. DNA for the CDR3: TGTGCCTGGATACTACCCGGCGCTGAAGCTTTCTTT. This gives the protein CAWILPGAEAFF.